Below are 18 T cell receptor beta chains sequenced from a single sample in a study of early T cells in non-severe SARS-CoV-2 infection. One entry per CDR3 protein, called by TCRdb with MiXCR from the 5' RACE reads. The data show tens of thousands of distinct CDR3 sequences, less than 14% seen once. Sequenced input: whole blood. The receptors originated from an adult who was a healthcare worker with PCR-confirmed SARS-CoV-2 infection or an uninfected control (not recorded which).

At least ten counts were recorded for this clonotype. The genes are TRBV6-6 and TRBJ1-2; 7 bases map to TRBD1. V lost 7 bases, J lost 6 bases, and 11 bases stayed unmatched. The germline CDR1 and CDR2 sequences are MNHNY and SVGAGI (reference sequence). The CDR3 is 14 amino acids. The CDR3 DNA is TGTGCCAGCACCCTGCCAGGGGGATCAGATGGCTACACCTTC. It is translated as CASTLPGGSDGYTF.

This clonotype has a count of ten or more. This chain links TRBV20-1 with TRBJ2-3; D uncertain. V dropped 1 base and J dropped 2 bases, with 22 bases sitting between them. The CDR3 has 18 amino acids. Germline CDR1 is DFQATT and CDR2 is SNEGSKA (reference sequence). DNA of the CDR3: TGCAGTGCTAGAGGGAAAACCTCGCCCCGAGTGATCACAGATACGCAGTATTTT. Translated: CSARGKTSPRVITDTQYF.

This clonotype was detected many times. The rearrangement links TRBV11-2 to TRBJ2-3; possibly TRBD1 for D (5 bases). Germline assignment: CDR1 SGHAT and CDR2 FQNNGV. V dropped 4 bases and J dropped 5 bases, with 16 bases sitting between them. This CDR3 has 15 residues. The CDR3 DNA reads TGTGCCAGCAGCTCCCGGGCAGGGAAGTTAGATACGCAGTATTTT. Protein: CASSSRAGKLDTQYF.

This clonotype was seen only a few times. J is TRBJ2-7 and V is TRBV6-1; 7 bases agree with TRBD2. The CDR3 contains 18 residues. CDR1 and CDR2 (germline): MNHNS, SASEGT. V lost 0 bases and J lost 1; bases outside the gene matches: 12. The CDR3 DNA is TGTGCCAGCAGTGAAGCGCTTCGGGGAGGGGCTCGGTCCTACGAGCAGTACTTC. Its protein is CASSEALRGGARSYEQYF.

The chain employs TRBV21-1 and TRBJ1-5. TRBV21-1 corresponds to a pseudogene. The CDR3 contains 14 residues. The CDR3 bases are TGTGCCAGCAGCAAGAAGGGAGGCAATCAGCCCCAGCATTTT. The encoded protein is CASSKKGGNQPQHF.

At least ten counts were recorded for this clonotype. This chain links TRBV30 with TRBJ1-1; no definite D call. Germline values: CDR1 GTSNPN, CDR2 SVGIG (reference sequence). There are 14 residues in the CDR3. V lost 5 bases and J 3 bases, leaving 16 bases between the germline ends. The CDR3 nucleotides read TGTGCCTGGGACCGTCTAACACAGTACACTGAAGCTTTCTTT. Translated: CAWDRLTQYTEAFF.

This clonotype was detected many times. The gene calls are TRBV18 and TRBJ2-3; 7 nucleotides line up with TRBD2. Germline trimming cut 3 bases from V and 1 base from J; bases unmatched to any gene: 10. Germline lookup yields CDR1 KGHSH and CDR2 LQKENI. This CDR3 spans 17 amino acids. The CDR3 DNA sequence: TGTGCCAGCTCACCGGTAGTAGCGGCGGGGGGCACAGATACGCAGTATTTT. This encodes CASSPVVAAGGTDTQYF.

This clonotype showed up many times. This rearrangement joins TRBV20-1 to TRBJ1-2, with a possible D match to TRBD1 (6 bases). CDR1 and CDR2 from the germline V gene are DFQATT and SNEGSKA (reference sequence). The V end lost 6 bases, the J end lost 8 bases, and 10 bases lay between the germline ends. The CDR3 contains 10 residues. This chain's CDR3 is CSAGGDGYTF. DNA of the CDR3: TGCAGTGCCGGGGGCGACGGCTACACCTTC.

This clonotype was observed many times. The V and J genes are TRBV9 and TRBJ2-2, with D tentatively TRBD1 (5 bases). V lost 4 bases, J lost 4 bases, and 14 bases lay in between. From germline, CDR1 is SGDLS and CDR2 YYNGEE. This CDR3 spans 15 amino acids. CDR3 in DNA: TGTGCCAGCAGCTCCCGCCATGGGGCCACCGGGGAGCTGTTTTTT. This sequence encodes CASSSRHGATGELFF. Together with reference TRBV9 and TRBJ2-2, the CDR3 gives the full variable domain: DSGVTQTPKHLITATGQRVTLRCSPRSGDLSVYWYQQSLDQGLQFLIQYYNGEERAKGNILERFSAQQFPDLHSELNLSSLELGDSALYFCASSSRHGATGELFFGEGSRLTVL.

This clonotype was detected a few times. This chain connects TRBV7-9 to TRBJ2-7, with D maybe TRBD2 (5 bases). The germline V and J ends were trimmed by 5 bases and 8 bases, with 16 bases remaining between them. The CDR3 extends over 13 amino acids. CDR1 and CDR2 (germline): SEHNR, FQNEAQ (reference sequence). The CDR3 sequence: CASSPRTRTQQYF. CDR3 DNA: TGTGCCAGCAGCCCGAGGACTCGTACCCAGCAGTACTTC.

This clonotype was counted at least ten times. The chain is built from TRBV14 and TRBJ1-3, with D hard to call. V lost 0 bases and J lost 5, with 2 bases in between. CDR1 is SGHDN, CDR2 FVKESK, per germline. The CDR3 length is 12 residues. The CDR3 sequence: CASSQERNTIYF. The CDR3 region has the DNA TGTGCCAGCAGCCAAGAAAGAAACACCATATATTTT.

This clonotype was counted only a few times. The V and J genes are TRBV10-1 and TRBJ1-3, with no clear D. V lost 3 bases and J lost 0, with 12 bases in between. Per germline, CDR1 WNHNN and CDR2 SYGVQD (reference sequence). This CDR3 has 16 residues. CDR3 sequence reads: CASSESGDFSGNTIYF. DNA of the CDR3: TGCGCCAGCAGTGAATCAGGCGACTTCTCTGGAAACACCATATATTTT.

Ten or more counts support this clonotype. The V and J genes are TRBV10-3 and TRBJ1-2; 7 bases agree with TRBD1. J gave up 1 base and V 6 bases, and 5 bases lay outside the gene matches. Germline V gene lookup returns CDR1 ENHRY and CDR2 SYGVKD. The length of the CDR3 is 14 residues. The CDR3 reads CAIRRTGNNYGYTF. CDR3 coding DNA: TGTGCCATCAGAAGGACAGGCAATAACTATGGCTACACCTTC.

The chain combines TRBV9 with TRBJ2-3; D might be TRBD2 (5 bases). The CDR3 runs 16 residues. Germline CDR1 and CDR2: SGDLS and YYNGEE. V lost 4 bases to trimming and J lost 1 base, with 16 bases between them. CDR3 sequence: CASSLSGAVRTDTQYF. The CDR3 DNA is TGTGCCAGCAGCCTCAGCGGAGCGGTACGCACAGATACGCAGTATTTT.

The chain recombines TRBV18 with TRBJ2-5, with D tentatively TRBD1 (6 bases). V lost 4 bases, J lost 0 bases, and 6 bases lay in between. Germline-derived CDR1 and CDR2 are KGHSH and LQKENI. This CDR3 is built from 13 residues. The CDR3 sequence: CASSRTDQETQYF. CDR3 in DNA: TGTGCCAGCTCACGGACAGACCAAGAGACCCAGTACTTC. The full variable domain, with the rest looked up from reference TRBV18 and TRBJ2-5, is NAGVMQNPRHLVRRRGQEARLRCSPMKGHSHVYWYRQLPEEGLKFMVYLQKENIIDESGMPKERFSAEFPKEGPSILRIQQVVRGDSAAYFCASSRTDQETQYFGPGTRLLVL.

This clonotype was recorded many times. The chain carries TRBV11-2 and TRBJ2-7; TRBD1 matches at 12 bases. Trimming took 5 bases from V and 7 from J; bases not matched to a gene: 12. Germline loops: CDR1 SGHAT, CDR2 FQNNGV. CDR3 size: 16 residues. In nucleotides, the CDR3 is TGTGCCAGCAGCCTTCGTCCGGGACAGGGGGCATGGGAGCAGTACTTC. It encodes CASSLRPGQGAWEQYF.

The chain combines TRBV20-1 with TRBJ1-1; D not certain. This CDR3 contains 13 residues. V lost 5 bases and J 0 bases, leaving 10 bases between the germline ends. CDR1 and CDR2 from the germline V gene are DFQATT and SNEGSKA (reference sequence). CDR3 in DNA: TGCAGTGCTGAACCCAGCATGAACACTGAAGCTTTCTTT. Translation: CSAEPSMNTEAFF.

This clonotype was recorded many times. The V call is TRBV11-2, the J call TRBJ1-2, with D possibly matching TRBD1 (5 bases). The length of the CDR3 is 14 residues. The germline CDR1 and CDR2 sequences are SGHAT and FQNNGV. V shed 2 bases and J shed 4 bases, with 11 bases lying between them. CDR3 coding DNA: TGTGCCAGCAGCTTAAAATCAGGGTCCTATGGCTACACCTTC. Amino acid sequence: CASSLKSGSYGYTF.